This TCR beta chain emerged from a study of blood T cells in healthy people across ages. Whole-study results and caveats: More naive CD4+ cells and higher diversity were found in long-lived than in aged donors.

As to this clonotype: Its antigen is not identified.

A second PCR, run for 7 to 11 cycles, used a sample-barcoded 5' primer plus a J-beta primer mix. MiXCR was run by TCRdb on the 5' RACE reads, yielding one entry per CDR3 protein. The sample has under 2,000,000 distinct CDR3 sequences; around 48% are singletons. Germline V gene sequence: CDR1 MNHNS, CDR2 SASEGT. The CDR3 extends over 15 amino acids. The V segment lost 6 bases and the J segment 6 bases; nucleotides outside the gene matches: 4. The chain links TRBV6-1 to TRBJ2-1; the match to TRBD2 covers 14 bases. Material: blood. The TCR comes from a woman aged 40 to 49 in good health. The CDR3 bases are TGTGCCAGCAGGGGACTAGCGGGGGCGCTCAATGAGCAGTTCTTC. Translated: CASRGLAGALNEQFF.